A single sample gave rise to the 16 T cell receptor beta chains below, sequenced in a study of blood T cell repertoires in COVID-19. TCRdb's copy holds only in-frame clones and misses some; the assay was immunoSEQ multiplex PCR. The data hold 70,000 to 80,000 clones, with around nine tenths observed a single time. The sequenced material came from peripheral blood. All receptors come from an older woman with acute or convalescent COVID-19.

V is TRBV2 and J is TRBJ1-6; D uncertain. Trimming pared 4 bases from V and 4 bases from J, leaving 11 bases between. From germline, CDR1 is SNHLY and CDR2 FYNNEI. The length of the CDR3 is 15 residues. CDR3 sequence reads: CASSVTAGYNSPLHF. The CDR3 DNA sequence: TGTGCCAGCAGTGTAACAGCTGGATATAATTCACCCCTCCACTTT.

The chain recombines TRBV19 with TRBJ2-7; 8 positions match TRBD1. The CDR3 is 14 amino acids. Germline values: CDR1 LNHDA, CDR2 SQIVND (reference sequence). The J segment lost 3 bases and the V segment lost 7 bases, leaving 8 bases of the junction unmatched. The CDR3 loop reads CASTRGQGDYEQYF. The CDR3 DNA follows: TGTGCCAGTACCCGAGGACAGGGCGACTACGAGCAGTACTTC.

The chain combines TRBV5-1 with TRBJ1-2; D is undetermined. V was cut by 0 bases and J by 11 bases, with 17 bases left in between. Germline CDR1 SGHRS, CDR2 YFSETQ. CDR3 length: 14 residues. The CDR3 region is CASSLDRHSEGYTF. CDR3 coding DNA: TGCGCCAGCAGCTTGGATCGCCATTCTGAGGGTTACACCTTC.

This chain links TRBV9 with TRBJ1-3, with a possible D match to TRBD1 (5 bases). Trimming removed 0 bases from V and 8 bases from J, with 9 bases in between. The CDR3 is made up of 13 amino acids. From germline, CDR1 is SGDLS and CDR2 YYNGEE. CDR3 DNA: TGTGCCAGCAGCGTAGGGGGCTCGGACACCATATATTTT. Protein sequence: CASSVGGSDTIYF.

The chain links TRBV23-1 to TRBJ2-7; 9 bases are shared with TRBD1. TRBV23-1 is marked as an open reading frame, function uncertain. CDR3 length: 15 residues. J gave up 2 bases and V 9 bases, and 11 bases lay outside the gene matches. The CDR3 nucleotides are TGCGCCAGAAAAATCCGGGACAGGGCAACCTACGAGCAGTACTTC. Its protein is CARKIRDRATYEQYF.

The chain uses TRBV5-4 and TRBJ2-1, with 13 bases fitting TRBD2. Germline V lookup: CDR1 SGHNT, CDR2 YYREEE (reference sequence). The CDR3 runs to 16 residues. The CDR3 region has the DNA TGTGAAACAACTAGCGGGGGGGCCTGGTCCTACAATGAGCAGTTCTTC. Its protein product is CETTSGGAWSYNEQFF.

This rearrangement joins TRBV9 to TRBJ2-5; TRBD1 aligns across 8 bases. With V trimmed by 0 bases and J by 0 bases, 4 bases remained unmatched. Germline values: CDR1 SGDLS, CDR2 YYNGEE. This CDR3 has 16 residues. CDR3 DNA sequence: TGTGCCAGCAGCGTAGGAACAGGGGGTTACCAAGAGACCCAGTACTTC. Translating gives CASSVGTGGYQETQYF.

V and J are TRBV5-5 and TRBJ2-6, with 10 bases lining up with TRBD1. The CDR3 runs to 18 residues. The J segment lost 4 bases and the V segment lost 4 bases, leaving 11 bases of the junction unmatched. Germline V gives CDR1 SGHKS, CDR2 YYEKEE (reference sequence). The CDR3 here is CASSQTPGQGTGANVLTF. The CDR3 region has the DNA TGTGCCAGCAGCCAAACACCGGGACAGGGGACCGGGGCCAACGTCCTGACTTTC.

The J gene is TRBJ2-5, the V gene TRBV29-1; perhaps TRBD1 as D (5 bases). CDR1 and CDR2 from the germline V gene are SQVTM and ANQGSEA. V lost 3 bases, J lost 5 bases, and 13 bases lay in between. The CDR3 consists of 13 residues. CDR3 nucleotide sequence: TGCAGCGTTGACAGGGTCCGTGGGGAGACCCAGTACTTC. As protein: CSVDRVRGETQYF.

The chain carries TRBV19 and TRBJ2-7, with D maybe TRBD1 (6 bases). CDR1 and CDR2 from the germline V gene are LNHDA and SQIVND (reference sequence). The CDR3 has 12 residues. Deletions cut 3 bases from V and 11 bases from J, with 14 bases between. Here the CDR3 reads CASSISGYREYF. The CDR3 region has the DNA TGTGCCAGTAGTATTTCAGGGTACAGGGAGTACTTC.

The chain joins TRBV18 to TRBJ2-2; D gene ambiguous. CDR1 is KGHSH, CDR2 LQKENI, per germline. V was shortened by 4 bases and J by 1 base, with 13 bases between the two germline ends. The CDR3 is 16 residues long. CDR3 bases: TGTGCCAGCTCACTTGATCGAGCCTTGAACACCGGGGAGCTGTTTTTT. This encodes CASSLDRALNTGELFF.

This clone was seen a few times. The gene calls are TRBV6-5 and TRBJ2-2; no firm D call. The CDR3 spans 14 residues. CDR1 MNHEY and CDR2 SVGAGI come from the germline V gene. Between the trimmed V and J ends, which lost 7 bases and 0 bases, there was a span of 9 bases. The CDR3 bases are TGTGCCAGCAAGCCCCGTACGAACACCGGGGAGCTGTTTTTT. It is translated as CASKPRTNTGELFF.

The chain recombines TRBV5-5 with TRBJ2-7; 8 nucleotides line up with TRBD1. The CDR3 spans 14 residues. CDR1 and CDR2 (germline): SGHKS, YYEKEE (reference sequence). Germline trimming cut 2 bases from V and 4 bases from J; bases unmatched to any gene: 5. CDR3: CASSFPGQVYEQYF. CDR3 bases: TGTGCCAGCAGCTTCCCGGGACAGGTGTACGAGCAGTACTTC. The full variable domain, rest sourced from reference TRBV5-5 and TRBJ2-7, is DAGVTQSPTHLIKTRGQQVTLRCSPISGHKSVSWYQQVLGQGPQFIFQYYEKEERGRGNFPDRFSARQFPNYSSELNVNALLLGDSALYLCASSFPGQVYEQYFGPGTRLTVT.

V usage is TRBV6-5 and J usage is TRBJ1-2; weak D call: TRBD1 (6 bases). Germline V gene data show CDR1 as MNHEY and CDR2 as SVGAGI. The CDR3 covers 13 residues. The V gene lost 7 bases and the J gene lost 8 bases, with 17 bases spanning the gap. The DNA for the CDR3 is TGTGCCAGCACTAGAGGACAGTCAAAGGGCTACACCTTC. Protein product: CASTRGQSKGYTF.

J is TRBJ2-5 and V is TRBV7-8; 9 positions match TRBD1. CDR1 SGHVS and CDR2 FQNEAQ come from the germline V gene. The CDR3 has 14 residues. Trimming removed 7 bases from V and 6 bases from J; junction bases left unmatched: 9. The CDR3 region has the DNA TGTGCCAGCAATGACCGGGACAGGGCGAAGACCCAGTACTTC. Amino acids: CASNDRDRAKTQYF.

The rearrangement joins TRBV2 to TRBJ1-1, with D unresolved. The CDR3 totals 16 residues. The V gene lost 2 bases and the J gene lost 4 bases, with 17 bases spanning the gap. CDR1 SNHLY and CDR2 FYNNEI come from the germline V gene. The CDR3 here is CASSESSRDGSTEAFF. The CDR3 nucleotides are TGTGCCAGCAGTGAATCGTCGAGGGATGGGAGCACTGAAGCTTTCTTT.